A selection of T cell receptor beta chains follows, all from one sample in a study of CD8 T cells in Susac syndrome. TCRdb recomputed calls from the immunoSEQ multiplex PCR reads with MiXCR, one row per CDR3 protein. This sample has 300,000 to 350,000 distinct CDR3 sequences, with approximately 90% found just once. Sequencing was done on a sample of CD4+ T cells from PBMCs. The receptors here all came from a human donor with multiple sclerosis. Each CDR3 is given with its conserved first and last residue. The D gene is left open where the match is weak. A clone size is listed for some rows: how often the clone was seen (once, few, many), or a class if it is expanded.

TRBJ1-1 few - TRBV9 TGTGCCAGCAGCTCCCAAAGGGGAACTGAAGCTTTCTTT CASSSQRGTEAFF
TRBJ2-3 once TRBD2 TRBV10-3 TGTGCCATCAGTGAAGATAGGACTAGCGGGTATGGAGATACGCAGTATTTT CAISEDRTSGYGDTQYF
TRBJ2-3 - - TRBV12-3/TRBV12-4 TGTGCCAGCAGTTTAAACGAGGCAGATACGCAGTATTTT CASSLNEADTQYF
TRBJ1-5 - - TRBV23-1 TGCGCCAGCAGTCAAACCCCGTGGGGCGGTATCGTATTCAATCAGCCCCAGCATTTT CASSQTPWGGIVFNQPQHF
TRBJ1-5 - TRBD1 TRBV28 TGTGCCAGCATCACAGGGGGTTTGAGCAATCAGCCCCAGCATTTT CASITGGLSNQPQHF
TRBJ2-5 - TRBD2 TRBV7-7 TGTGCTAGCAGCTTACGCGGGGGTCACCAAGAGACCCAGTACTTC CASSLRGGHQETQYF
TRBJ2-3 few - TRBV7-2 TGTGCCAGCAGCAACTCCCTCAATCCAGATACGCAGTATTTT CASSNSLNPDTQYF
TRBJ1-2 - - TRBV6-5 TGTGCCGCCTACCCTCGAGGTAGCACGGGGGGCTACACCTTC CAAYPRGSTGGYTF
TRBJ1-1 - - TRBV9 TGTGCCAGCAGCGGAGAGACGGGGGCCACTGAAGCTTTCTTT CASSGETGATEAFF
TRBJ1-1 - - TRBV20-1 TGCAGTGCTGCAGAGGGGAACACTGAAGCTTTCTTT CSAAEGNTEAFF
TRBJ2-1 - TRBD1 TRBV4-1 TGCGCCAGCAGCCAAGACCTAGGGACAGGGCGGAATGAGCAGTTCTTC CASSQDLGTGRNEQFF
TRBJ2-1 - TRBD1 TRBV23-1 TGCGCCAGCAGTCAAGCAAGACAGGGTGGGGGCACCTACAATGAGCAGTTCTTC CASSQARQGGGTYNEQFF
TRBJ2-3 - - TRBV18 TGTGCCAGCTCACCCCCCTTAGGGGGACACCGAACAGATACGCAGTATTTT CASSPPLGGHRTDTQYF
TRBJ2-1 once - TRBV24-1 TGTGCCACCGAACAGGAGGGTAATGTCTACAATGAGCAGTTCTTC CATEQEGNVYNEQFF
TRBJ1-2 - - TRBV18 TGTGCCAGCTCACTCCGGGACAATACCGGTGGCTACACCTTC CASSLRDNTGGYTF
TRBJ2-2 once - TRBV5-1 TGCGCCAGCAGCTTGGAAGTTGACGGGGAGCTGTTTTTT CASSLEVDGELFF
TRBJ1-5 once TRBD1 TRBV7-2 TGTGCCAGCAGCTCTCGGCCGGGACAGAATCAGCCCCAGCATTTT CASSSRPGQNQPQHF
TRBJ2-5 - - TRBV6-5 TGTGCCAGCAGTTACTCGAAATTTCAGGGCCTTGGTTCGGCCCAGTACTTC CASSYSKFQGLGSAQYF
TRBJ1-1 - - TRBV2 TGTGCCAGCAGTGAGTATGGGGACACTGAAGCTTTCTTT CASSEYGDTEAFF
TRBJ2-3 - - TRBV12-3/TRBV12-4 TGTGCCAGCAGTTTAGTTTTGAGGACTCGCACAGATACGCAGTATTTT CASSLVLRTRTDTQYF
TRBJ2-1 - - TRBV30 TGTGCCTGGCAAATTGGGACTCACAATGAGCAGTTCTTC CAWQIGTHNEQFF
TRBJ1-1 - TRBD1 TRBV29-1 TGCAGCGTAGCAACGGGACAGGGATATACCACCATGAACACTGAAGCTTTCTTT CSVATGQGYTTMNTEAFF
TRBJ2-4 - - TRBV10-3 TGTGCCATCAGTGAGGGAAACATTCAGTACTTC CAISEGNIQYF
TRBJ2-3 - - TRBV5-1 TGCGCCAGCAGCCTAGGGGCTCCTAGTGGCACAGATACGCAGTATTTT CASSLGAPSGTDTQYF
TRBJ2-1 - TRBD2 TRBV29-1 TGCAGCGTTCAGGGACTAGCAGGGGGGCATGAGCAGTTCTTC CSVQGLAGGHEQFF
TRBJ2-6 - TRBD1 TRBV7-9 TGTGCCAGCAGTGTCCCGGACAGGGGCTCTGGGGCCAACGTCCTGACTTTC CASSVPDRGSGANVLTF
TRBJ1-2 few - TRBV29-1 TGCAGCGGGGCGGTGACGGCGGGCTACACCTTC CSGAVTAGYTF
TRBJ2-2 - - TRBV9 TGTGCCAGCAGCGTAGGGTTGGTGGACACCGGGGAGCTGTTTTTT CASSVGLVDTGELFF
TRBJ2-7 - TRBD2 TRBV4-3 TGCGCCAGCAGCCTATACTTAAGCGGGAGGCGGACCTACGAGCAGTACTTC CASSLYLSGRRTYEQYF
TRBJ2-6 - - TRBV18 TGTGCCAGCTCACCCAACTCTGGGGCCAACGTCCTGACTTTC CASSPNSGANVLTF
TRBJ2-2 - - TRBV5-1 TGCGCCAGCAGGGTGGCGGGCCCACCTGGGGAGCTGTTTTTT CASRVAGPPGELFF
TRBJ2-5 - TRBD2 TRBV6-5 TGTGCCAGCAGTTACACCTGGACTAGCGGGAGGGGAGTCCGAGAGACCCAGTACTTC CASSYTWTSGRGVRETQYF
TRBJ2-7 - - TRBV6-1 TGTGCCAGCAGTCAGGGAGGCCCCTACGAGCAGTACTTC CASSQGGPYEQYF
TRBJ2-1 once TRBD2 TRBV5-1 TGCGCCAGCAGCACGGCAGGGACTAGCGGGAGAAATGAGCAGTTCTTC CASSTAGTSGRNEQFF
TRBJ2-2 - TRBD2 TRBV19 TGTGCCAGTAGTCGACTAGCGTCCGGGGAGCTGTTTTTT CASSRLASGELFF
TRBJ2-3 - - TRBV4-3 TGCGCCAGCAGCCAAGATCATCGGGGGCTGGCAGATACGCAGTATTTT CASSQDHRGLADTQYF
TRBJ2-2 - - TRBV5-1 TGCGCCAGCAGCCCTGAGCCGATAGAGCGGTCGAACACCGGGGAGCTGTTTTTT CASSPEPIERSNTGELFF